These 9 T cell receptor beta chains were all obtained from the same sample, sequenced in a study of cytomegalovirus exposure and HLA in healthy donors (dated by TCRdb to about 2017). Receptors were amplified or captured by the immunoSEQ multiplex PCR assay. TCRdb provides this immuneACCESS table in a form limited to in-frame rearrangements. Some clones are lacking; in checked studies, under half of them reflect an unresolved V gene, and why the rest are absent is not known. In this sample the table shows 150,000 to 200,000 clones, about 80% of which occur a single time. The top ten clonotypes cover around 6.7% of the sample. Sequencing was performed on PBMCs. These receptors originate from a young man in good health and CMV-seropositive.

This clone was counted once. The CDR3: CAISDTGGRITYEQYF. The CDR3 DNA reads TGTGCCATCAGTGACACGGGGGGCCGCATCACCTACGAGCAGTACTTC. The chain combines TRBV10-3 with TRBJ2-7, with D perhaps TRBD2 (7 bases). Germline values: CDR1 ENHRY, CDR2 SYGVKD. V gave up 3 bases and J gave up 2 bases, with 17 bases separating them. This CDR3 has 16 residues.

Here the CDR3 DNA reads TGTGCCAGCAGTACCAGCGGGGGCAGCTCCTACGAGCAGTACTTC. Translated, it gives CASSTSGGSSYEQYF. The chain recombines TRBV6-5 with TRBJ2-7, with 8 bases lining up with TRBD2. The CDR3 runs to 15 residues. Per germline, CDR1 MNHEY and CDR2 SVGAGI. Trimming at V came to 5 bases and at J to 0 bases, leaving 6 bases not matched to a gene.

This chain links TRBV7-9 with TRBJ2-7, with 12 bases matching TRBD1. Germline trimming cut 4 bases from V and 4 bases from J; bases unmatched to any gene: 5. The CDR3 has 15 residues. Per the germline V gene, CDR1 is SEHNR and CDR2 is FQNEAQ (reference sequence). The CDR3 is CASSYGTGGVYEQYF. The CDR3 region has the DNA TGTGCCAGCAGCTACGGGACAGGGGGCGTTTACGAGCAGTACTTC. Supplemented by reference TRBV7-9 and TRBJ2-7, the full variable domain reads DTGVSQNPRHKITKRGQNVTFRCDPISEHNRLYWYRQTLGQGPEFLTYFQNEAQLEKSRLLSDRFSAERPKGSFSTLEIQRTEQGDSAMYLCASSYGTGGVYEQYFGPGTRLTVT.

The genes are TRBV19 and TRBJ1-5; 7 bases are shared with TRBD1. This CDR3 contains 17 residues. V lost 5 bases to trimming and J lost 3 bases; unmatched junction nucleotides: 13. The germline CDR1 and CDR2 sequences are LNHDA and SQIVND (reference sequence). The CDR3 reads CASSSLRDSISNQPQHF. As DNA, the CDR3 is TGTGCCAGTAGTTCCCTCCGGGACAGCATTTCCAATCAGCCCCAGCATTTT.

This chain joins TRBV7-2 and TRBJ2-5, with D perhaps TRBD1 (6 bases). V was clipped by 5 bases and J by 4 bases, with 20 bases between them. This CDR3 spans 16 amino acids. Germline lookup yields CDR1 SGHTA and CDR2 FQGNSA. The CDR3 DNA reads TGTGCCAGCAGCACCCGGACCCCACAGGGCGGAGAGACCCAGTACTTC. The encoded protein is CASSTRTPQGGETQYF.

This clone was seen once. The chain recombines TRBV19 with TRBJ2-1; 7 nucleotides align to TRBD1. V lost 7 bases and J lost 6; bases outside the gene matches: 6. This CDR3 has 13 amino acids. Germline assignment: CDR1 LNHDA and CDR2 SQIVND (reference sequence). CDR3 amino acids: CASKPQGPNEQFF. CDR3 nucleotide sequence: TGTGCCAGTAAACCACAGGGGCCCAATGAGCAGTTCTTC. Variable domain in full (rest from reference TRBV19 and TRBJ2-1): DGGITQSPKYLFRKEGQNVTLSCEQNLNHDAMYWYRQDPGQGLRLIYYSQIVNDFQKGDIAEGYSVSREKKESFPLTVTSAQKNPTAFYLCASKPQGPNEQFFGPGTRLTVL.

V is TRBV2 and J is TRBJ2-7, with 7 bases matching TRBD1. V shed 5 bases, J shed 3 bases, and the junction held 13 bases outside the gene matches. The germline V gene has CDR1 SNHLY and CDR2 FYNNEI. The CDR3 contains 16 residues. CDR3: CASSRIRQGFYYEQYF. The DNA of the CDR3 is TGTGCCAGCAGTCGGATTAGACAGGGCTTCTACTACGAGCAGTACTTC.

This chain connects TRBV29-1 to TRBJ1-1; perhaps TRBD1 as D (6 bases). CDR1 and CDR2 from the germline V gene are SQVTM and ANQGSEA. Trimming left V 4 bases short and J 5 bases short, with 14 bases between. This CDR3 is 13 amino acids long. The CDR3 nucleotides are TGCAGCGTTGCCCTGGGGGCACGGACTGAAGCTTTCTTT. Translated: CSVALGARTEAFF. The complete variable domain, with remaining parts taken from reference TRBV29-1 and TRBJ1-1, reads SAVISQKPSRDICQRGTSLTIQCQVDSQVTMMFWYRQQPGQSLTLIATANQGSEATYESGFVIDKFPISRPNLTFSTLTVSNMSPEDSSIYLCSVALGARTEAFFGQGTRLTVV.

V is TRBV27 and J is TRBJ2-3; 11 positions agree with TRBD2. Trimming cost V 3 bases and J 5 bases; bases outside gene matches: 1. CDR3 size: 14 residues. Germline V gene data show CDR1 as MNHEY and CDR2 as SMNVEV (reference sequence). Here the CDR3 reads CASSFLAGGDTQYF. CDR3 nucleotides: TGTGCCAGCAGTTTTCTAGCGGGAGGAGATACGCAGTATTTT.